This TCR beta chain was captured in a study of OX40 agonist ivuxolimab in advanced cancers. Assay: immunoSEQ multiplex PCR; the TCRdb copy retains only in-frame clones and omits some. This repertoire shows approximately 66,000 clones, about 86% found once; its top ten account for about 0.75%. CDR1 and CDR2 from the germline V gene are SGDLS and YYNGEE. V lost 0 bases, J lost 1 base, and 11 bases lay in between. The CDR3 consists of 15 residues. This sequence was found in an adult with an advanced solid tumor such as melanoma, head and neck, liver or kidney cancer. This chain connects TRBV9 to TRBJ2-7; possible D gene TRBD1, 6 bases. Here the sequenced sample was CD4+ or CD8+ T cells sorted from blood, taken in a trial of the OX40 agonist ivuxolimab. The CDR3 bases are TGTGCCAGCAGCGTAGGTGGACAGTTATCCTACGAGCAGTACTTC. It translates to CASSVGGQLSYEQYF.